This record covers a single T cell receptor beta chain. Its antigen is not identified. The sample comes from a study of T cell responses to AZD1222 COVID-19 vaccine. The CDR3 runs 19 residues. CDR1 SGHTA and CDR2 FQGNSA come from the germline V gene. The V gene end was trimmed by 4 bases and the J gene end by 10 bases; junction bases not matched to a gene: 20. Study-wide findings and caveats: In the spike-specific TCR repertoire, nearly half reportedly target unmutated variant regions.

Whether given at about 4 or about 12 weeks, second doses were pooled. Here immunoSEQ multiplex PCR was the method, and the copy in TCRdb shows in-frame clones only, minus some. The repertoire includes about 270,000 clones, around 93% of them detected once, and 0.55% sits in the top ten. This chain joins TRBV7-2 and TRBJ1-6, with 9 nucleotides matching TRBD1. The sample was peripheral blood, taken 28 days after the second AZD1222 dose. The TCR was taken from an adult who received the AZD1222 COVID-19 vaccine. The CDR3: CASSSTGTGSLRGGSPLHF. In nucleotides, the CDR3 is TGTGCCAGCAGCTCCACCGGGACAGGGAGCCTCCGGGGGGGATCACCCCTCCACTTT.